This entry lists 20 T cell receptor beta chains sequenced from one sample in a study of T cells in women clearing cervical HPV infection. TCRdb keeps only in-frame clones here, not all; method: immunoSEQ multiplex PCR. The sample table sets out about 36,000 clones. Specimen: blood buffy coat. Receptors were obtained from a woman between 18 and 75 years old with a cervical HPV16 infection that either progressed to CIN3+ or cleared (not recorded which).

Of note for this clone: The read ends 3 residues before the CDR3 terminus; that terminus is restored from the germline J gene. The rearrangement joins TRBV6-1 to TRBJ1-2; 9 bases agree with TRBD1. CDR3 length equals 14 residues. In germline, CDR1 is MNHNS, CDR2 SASEGT. CDR3 DNA (partial): TGTGCCAGCAGTGAGTGGGACAGGGTTAAAGGC. Translation gives CASSEWDRVKG. The CDR3 reads in full as CASSEWDRVKGYTF.

Turning to this clone: With the read ending 3 residues before the CDR3 end, the germline J gene is used to fill in that end. The chain has TRBV5-4 and TRBJ2-3; the D gene is possibly TRBD2 (5 bases). This CDR3 region has 15 residues. Trimming removed 3 bases at V and 3 bases at J, with 14 bases between. CDR1 and CDR2 (germline): SGHNT, YYREEE (reference sequence). CDR3 DNA, as far as it was read: TGTGCCAGCAGCTCTCTACAGCGGTTTACAGATACG. Its translation is CASSSLQRFTDT. The entire CDR3 protein reads CASSSLQRFTDTQYF.

With regard to this clone: Read sequence stops 3 residues before the CDR3 end, and the germline J gene provides the missing end. The rearrangement links TRBV6-2 or TRBV6-3 to TRBJ2-5; D possibly corresponds to TRBD2 (6 bases). The V end was cut by 8 bases, the J end by 7 bases, with 17 bases between. The CDR3 consists of 13 residues. Germline loops: CDR1 MNHEY, CDR2 SVGEGT. The chain's CDR3 is CASAYGGLGTQYF. CDR3 bases read: TGTGCCAGCGCCTACGGGGGATTGGGGACC.

Comment on this clone: Read coverage stops 3 residues before the CDR3 terminus; the germline J gene supplies the remainder. The V gene is TRBV12-3 or TRBV12-4, the J gene TRBJ2-3, with D unresolved. CDR3 length equals 14 residues. Trimming pared 4 bases from V and 1 base from J, leaving 9 bases between. CDR3 region: CASSSSWRTDTQYF. The part of the CDR3 DNA that was read is TGTGCCAGCAGTTCCTCATGGCGCACAGATACG.

About this clone: The read ends 3 residues shy of where the CDR3 ends; the end is completed using the germline J gene. J is TRBJ1-2 and V is TRBV18; D gene unclear. The CDR3 extends over 14 amino acids. Germline loops: CDR1 KGHSH, CDR2 LQKENI. The CDR3 DNA, read in part, is TGTGCCAGCCACGCTAGCAAACAACCGGGTGAA. It encodes CASHASKQPGE. The whole CDR3 sequence reads CASHASKQPGEYTF.

Notes on this clone: With the read ending 3 residues before the CDR3 end, the germline J gene is used to fill in that end. This chain connects TRBV6-2 or TRBV6-3 to TRBJ2-1, with D maybe TRBD2 (8 bases). The germline gives CDR1 MNHEY, CDR2 SVGEGT. V dropped 6 bases and J dropped 4 bases, with 22 bases sitting between them. The CDR3 is 17 amino acids. Partial CDR3 DNA: TGTGCCAGCAGACAGGGGTCTGTCGGGAGGGGATACAATGAG. Translating gives CASRQGSVGRGYNE. The CDR3, in full, reads CASRQGSVGRGYNEQFF.

CDR3 sequence reads: CASSIAARGGTMNYGYTF. The CDR3 DNA, read in part, is TGTGCCAGTAGTATTGCCGCGAGGGGGGGCACAATGAACTATGGC. The V and J genes are TRBV19 and TRBJ1-2; D may be TRBD1 (6 bases). The read terminates 3 residues before the CDR3 end, so the remaining end is supplied by the germline J gene. CDR3 length equals 18 residues. Trimming stripped 3 bases from V and 2 bases from J, with 22 bases between. Germline CDR1 is LNHDA and CDR2 is SQIVND (reference sequence).

Notes on this clone: The read terminates 3 residues before the CDR3 end, so the remaining end is supplied by the germline J gene. The chain carries TRBV7-2 and TRBJ2-1; D unclear. With 1 base removed from V and 4 bases from J, the gap between germline ends came to 8 bases. The CDR3 sequence is 14 residues long. The germline V gene has CDR1 SGHTA and CDR2 FQGNSA. The CDR3 DNA, read in part, is TGTGCCAGCAGCTTAGTAAGGCAGTACAATGAG. It translates to CASSLVRQYNE. The entire CDR3 is CASSLVRQYNEQFF. Using reference TRBV7-2 and TRBJ2-1 for the parts outside the CDR3, the full variable domain is GAGVSQSPSNKVTEKGKDVELRCDPISGHTALYWYRQSLGQGLEFLIYFQGNSAPDKSGLPSDRFSAERTGGSVSTLTIQRTQQEDSAVYLCASSLVRQYNEQFFGPGTRLTVL.

Note on this clone: The read comes to an end 3 residues before the CDR3 does, leaving the germline J gene to fill in the end. Other DNA sequences within the sample encode an identical CDR3. The chain links TRBV11-2 to TRBJ1-1; D is undetermined. Trimming removed 2 bases from V and 4 bases from J, with 14 bases in between. There are 15 residues in the CDR3. Germline V lookup: CDR1 SGHAT, CDR2 FQNNGV. The CDR3 DNA, read in part, is TGTGCCAGCAGCTTATCAGGAGGTTCTGGCACTGAA. This translates into CASSLSGGSGTE. The full CDR3 reads CASSLSGGSGTEAFF. The full variable domain, rest sourced from reference TRBV11-2 and TRBJ1-1, is EAGVAQSPRYKIIEKRQSVAFWCNPISGHATLYWYQQILGQGPKLLIQFQNNGVVDDSQLPKDRFSAERLKGVDSTLKIQPAKLEDSAVYLCASSLSGGSGTEAFFGQGTRLTVV.

With regard to this clone: The sequence runs out 3 residues before the end of the CDR3; the remainder is reconstructed from the germline J gene. The J gene is TRBJ1-6, the V gene TRBV28; D remains ambiguous. Trimming pared 2 bases from V and 2 bases from J, leaving 10 bases between. Per the germline V gene, CDR1 is MDHEN and CDR2 is SYDVKM. This CDR3 has 16 amino acids. The sequenced CDR3 bases are TGTGCCAGCAGTTTAATGACACAAGCCTATAATTCACCC. Translated, it gives CASSLMTQAYNSP. The whole CDR3 sequence is CASSLMTQAYNSPLHF.

This CDR3 reads CAWWTDGNTIYF. The DNA read from the CDR3 is TGTGCCTGGTGGACAGATGGAAACACC. V is TRBV30 and J is TRBJ1-3, with a weak D call TRBD1 (6 bases). From the germline J gene comes the end of the CDR3, since the read stops 3 residues before it. CDR3 length: 12 residues. V lost 5 bases and J lost 3, with 8 bases in between. Looked up from germline, CDR1 is GTSNPN and CDR2 is SVGIG (reference sequence).

Concerning this clone: The missing CDR3 end, 3 residues past where the read stops, is filled in from the germline J gene. The rearrangement links TRBV28 to TRBJ2-7, with 9 bases aligning to TRBD1. This CDR3 region has 15 residues. Germline assignment: CDR1 MDHEN and CDR2 SYDVKM. The V and J ends lost 5 bases and 1 base, in that order; junction bases with no gene match: 6. The part of the CDR3 DNA that was read is TGTGCCAGCAGTCCACCGGGACAGGGTTCCTACGAG. It specifies CASSPPGQGSYE. In full, the CDR3 reads CASSPPGQGSYEQYF. Based on the CDR3 plus reference TRBV28 and TRBJ2-7, the full variable domain is DVKVTQSSRYLVKRTGEKVFLECVQDMDHENMFWYRQDPGLGLRLIYFSYDVKMKEKGDIPEGYSVSREKKERFSLILESASTNQTSMYLCASSPPGQGSYEQYFGPGTRLTVT.

Concerning this clone: Sequencing ends 3 residues short of the CDR3 end; the germline J gene provides the rest. J is TRBJ2-3 and V is TRBV4-1; TRBD1 agrees at 8 bases. The ends lost 1 base at V and 3 bases at J; junction bases unmatched: 12. Germline V gene lookup returns CDR1 MGHRA and CDR2 YSYEKL. This CDR3 spans 18 amino acids. Incomplete CDR3 DNA: TGCGCCAGCAGCCAAGGAGGAATCGGCAGGGGGCTTACAGATACG. Translation gives CASSQGGIGRGLTDT. The entire CDR3 is CASSQGGIGRGLTDTQYF.

With regard to this clone: Read coverage stops 3 residues before the CDR3 terminus; the germline J gene supplies the remainder. The chain links TRBV7-3 to TRBJ2-1; 8 nucleotides align to TRBD1. The V segment lost 2 bases and the J segment 8 bases; nucleotides outside the gene matches: 5. Germline-derived CDR1 and CDR2 are SGHTA and FQGTGA. There are 14 residues in the CDR3. This CDR3 is CASSLGNRGDEQFF. The part of the CDR3 DNA that was read is TGTGCCAGCAGCTTAGGGAACAGGGGGGATGAG. Together with reference TRBV7-3 and TRBJ2-1, the CDR3 gives the full variable domain: GAGVSQTPSNKVTEKGKYVELRCDPISGHTALYWYRQSLGQGPEFLIYFQGTGAADDSGLPNDRFFAVRPEGSVSTLKIQRTERGDSAVYLCASSLGNRGDEQFFGPGTRLTVL.

On this clone: The CDR3 is cut off 3 residues early in the read; its end comes from the germline J gene. This chain links TRBV4-2 with TRBJ1-2; 8 nucleotides agree with TRBD1. CDR3 length equals 16 residues. J was trimmed by 2 bases and V by 2 bases; bases with no gene match: 7. Germline V gene data show CDR1 as LGHNA and CDR2 as YNFKEQ. The DNA read from the CDR3 is TGTGCCAGCAGCCAAATCCCCGGGACAGGAAACTATGGC. Translating gives CASSQIPGTGNYG. In full, the CDR3 reads CASSQIPGTGNYGYTF.

To note about this clone: The read gets to within 3 residues of the CDR3 end, and the germline J gene fills in the rest. The V call is TRBV7-7, the J call TRBJ2-5; D might be TRBD1 (5 bases). The CDR3 runs to 13 residues. Germline assignment: CDR1 SSHAT and CDR2 FNYEAQ (reference sequence). V lost 2 bases, J lost 5 bases, and 9 bases lay in between. The CDR3 spells CASSLIAGETQYF. The part of the CDR3 DNA that was read is TGTGCCAGCAGCTTAATAGCAGGGGAGACC. The full variable domain, with the rest looked up from reference TRBV7-7 and TRBJ2-5, is GAGVSQSPRYKVTKRGQDVTLRCDPISSHATLYWYQQALGQGPEFLTYFNYEAQPDKSGLPSDRFSAERPEGSISTLTIQRTEQRDSAMYRCASSLIAGETQYFGPGTRLLVL.

As for this clone: The read ends 3 residues shy of where the CDR3 ends; the end is completed using the germline J gene. The chain employs TRBV4-1 and TRBJ1-1; D remains ambiguous. Germline values: CDR1 MGHRA, CDR2 YSYEKL. The CDR3 is 14 residues long. Trimming left V 0 bases short and J 6 bases short, with 11 bases between. The part of the CDR3 DNA that was read is TGCGCCAGCAGCCAAGAAAAGGGCTACCCTGAA. Encoded protein: CASSQEKGYPE. From start to end, the CDR3 is CASSQEKGYPEAFF.

About this clone itself: The read comes to an end 3 residues before the CDR3 does, leaving the germline J gene to fill in the end. The chain links TRBV5-1 to TRBJ2-7, with TRBD1 matching 8 bases. The CDR3 contains 14 residues. The trim removed 2 bases at V and 5 bases at J, leaving 6 bases unmatched. Germline V gives CDR1 SGHRS, CDR2 YFSETQ. The CDR3: CASSLGQGDDEQYF. The covered CDR3 bases are TGCGCCAGCAGCTTAGGACAGGGTGACGACGAG.

To note about this clone: The observed sequence ends 3 residues before the CDR3 terminus, with the missing tail filled in from the germline J gene. The chain is built from TRBV6-1 and TRBJ1-1, with D possibly matching TRBD1 (6 bases). CDR1 MNHNS and CDR2 SASEGT come from the germline V gene. V was trimmed by 4 bases and J by 3 bases, leaving 9 bases between them. The CDR3 is 13 amino acids. The CDR3 sequence is CASSVGAHTEAFF. The part of the CDR3 DNA that was read is TGTGCCAGCAGTGTGGGGGCCCACACTGAA.

Remarks on this clone: The read comes to an end 3 residues before the CDR3 does, leaving the germline J gene to fill in the end. The chain recombines TRBV9 with TRBJ2-3; 7 nucleotides match TRBD2. With V trimmed by 0 bases and J by 0 bases, 4 bases remained unmatched. CDR3 length: 16 amino acids. CDR1 SGDLS and CDR2 YYNGEE come from the germline V gene. The CDR3 loop reads CASSVGAGWSTDTQYF. CDR3 DNA, as far as it was read: TGTGCCAGCAGCGTAGGAGCGGGGTGGAGCACAGATACG.